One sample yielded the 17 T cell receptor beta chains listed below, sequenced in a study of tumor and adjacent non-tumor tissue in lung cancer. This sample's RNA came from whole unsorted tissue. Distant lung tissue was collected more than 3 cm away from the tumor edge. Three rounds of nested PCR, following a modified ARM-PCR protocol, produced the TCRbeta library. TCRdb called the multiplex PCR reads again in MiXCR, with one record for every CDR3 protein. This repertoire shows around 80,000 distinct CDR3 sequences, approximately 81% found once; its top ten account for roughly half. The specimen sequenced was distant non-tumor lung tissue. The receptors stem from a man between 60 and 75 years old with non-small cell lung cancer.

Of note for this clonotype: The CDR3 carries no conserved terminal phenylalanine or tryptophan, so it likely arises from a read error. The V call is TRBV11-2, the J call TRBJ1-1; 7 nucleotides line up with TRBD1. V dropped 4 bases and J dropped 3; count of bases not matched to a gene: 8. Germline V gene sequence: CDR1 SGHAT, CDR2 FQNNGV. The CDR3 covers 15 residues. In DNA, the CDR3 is TGTGCCAGCAGCTATTTCCAGGGGGGGGACACTGAAGCTTTCTCT. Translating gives CASSYFQGGDTEAFS.

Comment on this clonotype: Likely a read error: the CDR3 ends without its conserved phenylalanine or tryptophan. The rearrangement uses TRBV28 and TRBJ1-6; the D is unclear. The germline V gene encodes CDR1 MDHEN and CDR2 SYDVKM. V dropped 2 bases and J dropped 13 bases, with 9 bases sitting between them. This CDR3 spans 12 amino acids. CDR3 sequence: CASSLGSRPLHV. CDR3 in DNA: TGTGCCAGCAGTTTAGGTTCCCGTCCCCTCCACGTT.

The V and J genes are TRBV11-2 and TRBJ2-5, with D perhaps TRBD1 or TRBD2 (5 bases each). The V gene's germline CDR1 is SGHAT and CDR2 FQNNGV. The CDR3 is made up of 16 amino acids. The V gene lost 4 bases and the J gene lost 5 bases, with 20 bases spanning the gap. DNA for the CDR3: TGTGCCAGCAGCTCCACAATGGTGGGACCAAGGGAGACCCAGTACTTC. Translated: CASSSTMVGPRETQYF.

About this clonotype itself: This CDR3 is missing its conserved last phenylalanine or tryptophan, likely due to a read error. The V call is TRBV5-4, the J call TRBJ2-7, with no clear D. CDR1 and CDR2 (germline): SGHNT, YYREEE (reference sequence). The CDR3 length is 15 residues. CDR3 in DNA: TGTACGAGCAGCTTGGCCGGTACGGTCTCCTACGAGCAGTACCTC. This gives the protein CTSSLAGTVSYEQYL.

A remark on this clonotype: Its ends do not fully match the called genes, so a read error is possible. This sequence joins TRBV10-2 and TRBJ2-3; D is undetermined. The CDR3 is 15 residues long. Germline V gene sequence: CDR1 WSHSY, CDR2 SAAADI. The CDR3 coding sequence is TGCGCCAGCAATGAGTCAGGTGCTAGCACAGATACGCAGTATTTT. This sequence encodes CASNESGASTDTQYF.

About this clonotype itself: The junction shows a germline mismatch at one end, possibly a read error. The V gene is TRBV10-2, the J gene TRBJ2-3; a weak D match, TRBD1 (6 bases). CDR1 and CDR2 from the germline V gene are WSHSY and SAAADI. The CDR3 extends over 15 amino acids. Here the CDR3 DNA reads TGCGCCAGCAGAGAGTCAGGGGCTAGCACAGATACGCACTATTTT. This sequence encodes CASRESGASTDTHYF.

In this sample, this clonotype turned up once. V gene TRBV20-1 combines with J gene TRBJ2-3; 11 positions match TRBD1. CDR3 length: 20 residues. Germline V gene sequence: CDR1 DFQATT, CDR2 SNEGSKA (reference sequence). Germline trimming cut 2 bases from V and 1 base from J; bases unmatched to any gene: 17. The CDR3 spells CSARLSKGQGVGSRTDTQYF. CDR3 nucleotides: TGCAGTGCTAGACTCAGTAAGGGACAGGGGGTAGGATCCCGCACAGATACGCAGTATTTT.

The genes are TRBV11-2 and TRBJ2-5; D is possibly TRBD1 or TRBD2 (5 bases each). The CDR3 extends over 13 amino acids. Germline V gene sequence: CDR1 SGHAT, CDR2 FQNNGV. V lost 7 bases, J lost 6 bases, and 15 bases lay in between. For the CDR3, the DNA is TGTGCCAGCAACTATAGAGGGGAAAAGACCCAGTACTTC. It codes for CASNYRGEKTQYF. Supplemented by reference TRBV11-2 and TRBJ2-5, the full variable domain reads EAGVAQSPRYKIIEKRQSVAFWCNPISGHATLYWYQQILGQGPKLLIQFQNNGVVDDSQLPKDRFSAERLKGVDSTLKIQPAKLEDSAVYLCASNYRGEKTQYFGPGTRLLVL.

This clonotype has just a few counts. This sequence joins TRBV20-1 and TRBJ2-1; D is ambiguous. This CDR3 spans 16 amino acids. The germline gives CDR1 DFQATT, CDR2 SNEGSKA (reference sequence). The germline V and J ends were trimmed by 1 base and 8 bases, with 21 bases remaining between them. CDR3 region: CSARVRSRAESDEQFF. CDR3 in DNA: TGCAGTGCTAGAGTAAGGAGCCGGGCCGAGTCTGATGAGCAGTTCTTC.

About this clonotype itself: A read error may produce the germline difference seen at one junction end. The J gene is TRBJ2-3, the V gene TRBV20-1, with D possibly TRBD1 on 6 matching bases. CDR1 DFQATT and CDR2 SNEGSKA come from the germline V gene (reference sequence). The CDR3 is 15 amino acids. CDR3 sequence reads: CSARTPGHGNDKQYF. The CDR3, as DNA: TGCAGTGCTAGAACCCCGGGACACGGCAATGATAAGCAGTATTTT.

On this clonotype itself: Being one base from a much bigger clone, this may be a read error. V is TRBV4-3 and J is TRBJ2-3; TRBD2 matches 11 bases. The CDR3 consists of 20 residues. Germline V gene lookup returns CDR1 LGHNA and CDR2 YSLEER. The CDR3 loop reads CAGSQDLATSGKTSTDTQYF. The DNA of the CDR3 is TGCGCCGGCAGCCAAGATCTGGCGACTAGCGGGAAGACTAGCACAGATACGCAGTATTTT.

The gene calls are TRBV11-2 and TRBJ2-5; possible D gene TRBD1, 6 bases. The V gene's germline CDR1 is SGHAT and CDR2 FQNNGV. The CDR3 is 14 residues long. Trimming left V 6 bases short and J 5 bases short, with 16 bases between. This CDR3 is CASRSGQFLETQYF. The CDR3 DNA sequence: TGTGCCAGCAGATCAGGACAGTTTCTGGAGACCCAGTACTTC.

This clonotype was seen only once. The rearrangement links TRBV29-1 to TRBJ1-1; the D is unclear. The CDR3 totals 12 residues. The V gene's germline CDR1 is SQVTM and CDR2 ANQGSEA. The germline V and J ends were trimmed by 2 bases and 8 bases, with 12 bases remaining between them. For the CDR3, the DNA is TGCAGCGTTGAAATAGGGCTCCCCGAAGCTTTCTTT. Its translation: CSVEIGLPEAFF.

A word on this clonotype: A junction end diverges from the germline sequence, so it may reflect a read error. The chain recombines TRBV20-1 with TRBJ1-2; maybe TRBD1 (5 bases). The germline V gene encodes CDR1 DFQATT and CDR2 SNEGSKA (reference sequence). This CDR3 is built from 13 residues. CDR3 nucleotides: TGCAGTGCTGCCCCAGGGACCACTGATGGTTACATCTTC. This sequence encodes CSAAPGTTDGYIF.

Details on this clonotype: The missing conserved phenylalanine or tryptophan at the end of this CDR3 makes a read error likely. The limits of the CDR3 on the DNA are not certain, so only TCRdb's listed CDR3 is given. The CDR3: CSATIAGALFL. The rearrangement links TRBV20-1 to TRBJ2-1; TRBD2, the table's D call, lacks a check against the DNA. Germline V gene data show CDR1 as DFQATT and CDR2 as SNEGSKA (reference sequence). The CDR3 is made up of 11 amino acids, end residues included.

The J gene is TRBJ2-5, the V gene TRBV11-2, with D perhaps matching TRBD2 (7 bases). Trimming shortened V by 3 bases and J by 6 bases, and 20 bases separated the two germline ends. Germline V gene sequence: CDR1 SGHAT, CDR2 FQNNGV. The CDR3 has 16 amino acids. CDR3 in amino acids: CASSFIMGGPKQTQYF. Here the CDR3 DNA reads TGTGCCAGCAGCTTCATAATGGGGGGGCCAAAGCAGACCCAGTACTTC.

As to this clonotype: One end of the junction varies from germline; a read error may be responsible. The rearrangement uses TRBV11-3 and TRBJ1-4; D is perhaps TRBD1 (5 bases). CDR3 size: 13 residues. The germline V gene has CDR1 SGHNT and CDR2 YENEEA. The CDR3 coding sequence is TGTGTCAGCATGGGGCAGTATCGGGAAAAACTGTTTTTT. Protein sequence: CVSMGQYREKLFF.